This TCR beta chain was sequenced during a study of cytomegalovirus exposure and HLA in healthy donors. On the study more broadly: The approximately 700 first-cohort repertoires shared a platform with the 120 or so validation repertoires, as reported in a later analysis. General study points: The authors enumerated over 150 TCR beta chains as linked to cytomegalovirus. In vitro testing confirmed a few CMV-associated chains as specific for CMV antigens.

Only one count was recorded for this clone. Its target is unknown. The germline CDR1 and CDR2 sequences are LGHNA and YSLEER. The V gene end was trimmed by 0 bases and the J gene end by 2 bases; junction bases not matched to a gene: 8. The CDR3 is 17 residues long. Only in-frame clones appear in the TCRdb table, and some are missing; sequencing was by immunoSEQ multiplex PCR. This sample carries roughly 300,000 clones, 86% of them seen once, and the ten largest clones take 0.84%. This TCR derives from a woman aged 18-30 years in good health and CMV-seronegative. What was sequenced was PBMCs. The rearrangement uses TRBV4-3 and TRBJ2-5; 8 nucleotides align to TRBD1. Here the CDR3 reads CASSQDTGGVPQETQYF. As DNA, the CDR3 is TGCGCCAGCAGCCAAGATACAGGGGGAGTCCCTCAAGAGACCCAGTACTTC.